Below are 7 T cell receptor beta chains sequenced from a single sample in a study of T cell responses to AZD1222 COVID-19 vaccine. TCRdb keeps only in-frame clones here, not all; method: immunoSEQ multiplex PCR. The sample includes fewer than 85,000 clones, 85% to 90% seen only once; the top ten take 30% to 35%. Sequenced material: peripheral blood, taken on day 0 of AZD1222 vaccination. These receptors originate from an adult in good health.

This clone was counted a single time. V usage is TRBV5-6 and J usage is TRBJ2-7; the D is unclear. The V end lost 4 bases, the J end lost 1 base, and 6 bases lay between the germline ends. The CDR3 has 12 amino acids. CDR1 is SGHDT and CDR2 is YYEEEE in the germline V gene. The CDR3 spells CASSMESYEQYF. The CDR3 nucleotides read TGTGCCAGCAGCATGGAGTCCTACGAGCAGTACTTC.

The chain is built from TRBV6-5 and TRBJ1-5; D gene unclear. CDR1 and CDR2 from the germline V gene are MNHEY and SVGAGI. V was trimmed by 5 bases and J by 0 bases, leaving 8 bases between them. The CDR3 contains 14 residues. CDR3: CASSINRSNQPQHF. The DNA for the CDR3 is TGTGCCAGCAGTATTAATCGTAGCAATCAGCCCCAGCATTTT.

This clone was seen a single time. CDR3 bases: TGTGCCAGCAGTGACCTTAGCGGGAGTCCCTACAATGAGCAGTTCTTC. Amino acid sequence: CASSDLSGSPYNEQFF. V and J are TRBV27 and TRBJ2-1, with 9 bases lining up with TRBD2. V was clipped by 5 bases and J by 2 bases; unmatched bases: 7. Looked up from germline, CDR1 is MNHEY and CDR2 is SMNVEV (reference sequence). CDR3 size: 16 residues.

The rearrangement links TRBV23-1 to TRBJ1-6; possibly TRBD1 for D (5 bases). TRBV23-1 is assigned to the ORF class and has an uncertain function. This CDR3 comprises 17 residues. Trimming shortened V by 0 bases and J by 6 bases, and 15 bases separated the two germline ends. The CDR3 sequence: CASSQSARGLRNSPLHF. The CDR3 DNA sequence: TGCGCCAGCAGTCAATCAGCCCGGGGCCTGCGTAATTCACCCCTCCACTTT.

The chain is built from TRBV21-1 and TRBJ1-2. TRBV21-1 is reported as a pseudogene. The CDR3 is 14 residues long. This CDR3 is CASSPGGGTDGYTF. The CDR3 coding sequence is TGTGCCAGCAGCCCAGGGGGGGGAACAGATGGCTACACCTTC.

This chain links TRBV10-3 with TRBJ2-7, with D unclear. V was pared by 1 base and J by 0 bases, with 4 bases between. Germline V gene lookup returns CDR1 ENHRY and CDR2 SYGVKD. The CDR3 runs to 13 residues. The CDR3 region has the DNA TGTGCCATCAGTGAGTATGCCTCCTACGAGCAGTACTTC. Protein: CAISEYASYEQYF.

The chain employs TRBV28 and TRBJ1-5, with D tentatively TRBD1 (6 bases). The germline gives CDR1 MDHEN, CDR2 SYDVKM. The V and J ends lost 1 base and 11 bases respectively, with 18 bases between them. CDR3 size: 15 residues. CDR3 loop: CASSLYALNQGSQHF. The CDR3 DNA sequence: TGTGCCAGCAGTTTATACGCCCTAAATCAGGGGTCCCAGCATTTT.